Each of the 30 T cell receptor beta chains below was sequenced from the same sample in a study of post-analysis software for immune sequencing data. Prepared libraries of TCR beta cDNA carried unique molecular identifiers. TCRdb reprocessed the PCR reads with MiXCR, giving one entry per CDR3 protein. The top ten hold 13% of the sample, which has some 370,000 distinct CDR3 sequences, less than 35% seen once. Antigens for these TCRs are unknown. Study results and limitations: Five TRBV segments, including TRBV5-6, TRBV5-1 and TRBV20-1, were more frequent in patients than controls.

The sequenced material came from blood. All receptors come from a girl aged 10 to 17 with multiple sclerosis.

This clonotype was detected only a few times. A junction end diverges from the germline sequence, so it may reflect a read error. CDR3 sequence: CTSGVEGQPKNIQYF. CDR3 bases: TGTACCAGCGGCGTAGAAGGACAGCCCAAAAACATTCAGTACTTC. This sequence joins TRBV9 and TRBJ2-4; TRBD1 might be the D (6 bases). Germline V gene sequence: CDR1 SGDLS, CDR2 YYNGEE. CDR3 length equals 15 residues.

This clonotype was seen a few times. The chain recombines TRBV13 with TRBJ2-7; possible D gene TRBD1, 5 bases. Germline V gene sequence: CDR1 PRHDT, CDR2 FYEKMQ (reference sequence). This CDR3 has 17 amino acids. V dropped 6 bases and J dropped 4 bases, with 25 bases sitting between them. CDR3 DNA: TGTGCCAGCAGTTTAACTTTCGATCGCCTAGGGGTATACGAGCAGTACTTC. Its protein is CASSLTFDRLGVYEQYF. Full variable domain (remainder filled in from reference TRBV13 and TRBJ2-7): AAGVIQSPRHLIKEKRETATLKCYPIPRHDTVYWYQQGPGQDPQFLISFYEKMQSDKGSIPDRFSAQQFSDYHSELNMSSLELGDSALYFCASSLTFDRLGVYEQYFGPGTRLTVT.

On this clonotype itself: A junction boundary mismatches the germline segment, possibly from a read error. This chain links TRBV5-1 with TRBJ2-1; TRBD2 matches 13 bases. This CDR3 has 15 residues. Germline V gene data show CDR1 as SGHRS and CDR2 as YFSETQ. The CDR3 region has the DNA TGCGCCAGCAGCTCACTAGCGGGGGGGCTCAATAAGCAGTTCTTC. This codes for CASSSLAGGLNKQFF.

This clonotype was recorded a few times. CDR3 in amino acids: CSALTGLHSYNEQFF. The DNA of the CDR3 is TGCAGTGCTTTGACAGGGCTCCACTCCTACAATGAGCAGTTCTTC. This chain joins TRBV20-1 and TRBJ2-1; TRBD1 agrees at 7 bases. Trimming at V came to 5 bases and at J to 0 bases, leaving 7 bases not matched to a gene. The CDR3 covers 15 residues. Germline CDR1 and CDR2: DFQATT and SNEGSKA (reference sequence).

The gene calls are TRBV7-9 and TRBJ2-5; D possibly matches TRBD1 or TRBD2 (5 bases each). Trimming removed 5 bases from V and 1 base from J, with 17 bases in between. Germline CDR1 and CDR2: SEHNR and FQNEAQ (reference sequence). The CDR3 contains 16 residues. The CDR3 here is CASSPTGFGGQETQYF. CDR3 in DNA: TGTGCCAGCAGCCCGACGGGGTTTGGGGGCCAAGAGACCCAGTACTTC.

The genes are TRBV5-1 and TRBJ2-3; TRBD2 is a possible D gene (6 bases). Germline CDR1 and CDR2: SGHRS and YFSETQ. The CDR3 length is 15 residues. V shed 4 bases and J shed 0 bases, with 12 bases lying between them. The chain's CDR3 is CASSGTVPSTDTQYF. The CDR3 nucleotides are TGCGCCAGCAGCGGGACTGTTCCTAGCACAGATACGCAGTATTTT.

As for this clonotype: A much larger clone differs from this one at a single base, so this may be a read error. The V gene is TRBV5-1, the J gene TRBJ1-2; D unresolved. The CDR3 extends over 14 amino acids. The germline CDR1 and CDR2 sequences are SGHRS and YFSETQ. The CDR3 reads CASSLVRGFYGCTF. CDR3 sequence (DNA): TGCGCCAGCAGCTTGGTCAGAGGATTCTATGGCTGCACCTTC. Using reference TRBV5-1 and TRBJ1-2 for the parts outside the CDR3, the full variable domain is KAGVTQTPRYLIKTRGQQVTLSCSPISGHRSVSWYQQTPGQGLQFLFEYFSETQRNKGNFPGRFSGRQFSNSRSEMNVSTLELGDSALYLCASSLVRGFYGCTFGSGTRLTVV.

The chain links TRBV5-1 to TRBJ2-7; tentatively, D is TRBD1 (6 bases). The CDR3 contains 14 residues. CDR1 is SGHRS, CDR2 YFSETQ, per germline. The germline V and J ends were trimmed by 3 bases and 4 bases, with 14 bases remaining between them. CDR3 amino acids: CASSSTSQGYEQYF. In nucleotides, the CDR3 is TGCGCCAGCAGCTCCACCTCACAGGGATACGAGCAGTACTTC.

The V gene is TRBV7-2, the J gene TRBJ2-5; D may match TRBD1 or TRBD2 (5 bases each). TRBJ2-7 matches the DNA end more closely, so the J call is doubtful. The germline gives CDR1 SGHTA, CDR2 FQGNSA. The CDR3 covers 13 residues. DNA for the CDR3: TGTGCCAGCAGCAGAGGGCAGGGACGCGAGCAGTACTTC. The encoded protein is CASSRGQGREQYF.

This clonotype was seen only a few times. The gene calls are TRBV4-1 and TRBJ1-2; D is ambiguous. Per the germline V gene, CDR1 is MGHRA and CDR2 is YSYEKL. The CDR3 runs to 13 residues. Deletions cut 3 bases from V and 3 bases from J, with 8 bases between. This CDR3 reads CASSHPGDYGYTF. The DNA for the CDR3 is TGCGCCAGCAGCCATCCCGGGGACTATGGCTACACCTTC.

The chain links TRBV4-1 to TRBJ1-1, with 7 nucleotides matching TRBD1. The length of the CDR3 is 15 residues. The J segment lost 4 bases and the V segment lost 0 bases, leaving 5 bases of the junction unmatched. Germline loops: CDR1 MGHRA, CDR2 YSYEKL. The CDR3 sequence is CASSQDTGAGTEAFF. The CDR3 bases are TGCGCCAGCAGCCAAGATACAGGGGCGGGCACTGAAGCTTTCTTT.

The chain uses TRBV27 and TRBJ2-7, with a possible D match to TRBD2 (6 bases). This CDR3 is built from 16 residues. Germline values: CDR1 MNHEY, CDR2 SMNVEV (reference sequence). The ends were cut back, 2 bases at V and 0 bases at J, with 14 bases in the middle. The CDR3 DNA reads TGTGCCAGCAGTTTAACCAGGGACTCTACCTCCTACGAGCAGTACTTC. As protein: CASSLTRDSTSYEQYF.

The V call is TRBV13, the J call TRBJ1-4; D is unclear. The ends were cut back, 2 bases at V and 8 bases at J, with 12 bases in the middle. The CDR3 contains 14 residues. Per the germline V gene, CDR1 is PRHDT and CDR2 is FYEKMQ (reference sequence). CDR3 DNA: TGTGCCAGCAGCTTAATCTCCTCCGAGGAAAAACTGTTTTTT. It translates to CASSLISSEEKLFF.

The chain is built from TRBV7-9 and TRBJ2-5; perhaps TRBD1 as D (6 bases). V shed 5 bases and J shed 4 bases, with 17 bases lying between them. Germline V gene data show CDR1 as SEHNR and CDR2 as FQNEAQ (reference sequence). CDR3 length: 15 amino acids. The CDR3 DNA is TGTGCCAGCAGCCTAATGGGCAGGGGAATAGAGACCCAGTACTTC. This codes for CASSLMGRGIETQYF.

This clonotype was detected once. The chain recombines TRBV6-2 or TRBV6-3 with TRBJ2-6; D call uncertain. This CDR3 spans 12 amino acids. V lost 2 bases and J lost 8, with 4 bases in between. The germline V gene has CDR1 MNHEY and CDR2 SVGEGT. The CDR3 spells CASSYDSNVLTF. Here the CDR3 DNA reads TGTGCCAGCAGTTACGATTCCAACGTCCTGACTTTC.

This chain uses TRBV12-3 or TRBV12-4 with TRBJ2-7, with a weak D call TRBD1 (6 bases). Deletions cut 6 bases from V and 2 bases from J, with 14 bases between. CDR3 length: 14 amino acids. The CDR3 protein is CASSVGPGAYEQYF. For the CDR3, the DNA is TGTGCCAGCAGCGTAGGGCCAGGGGCCTACGAGCAGTACTTC.

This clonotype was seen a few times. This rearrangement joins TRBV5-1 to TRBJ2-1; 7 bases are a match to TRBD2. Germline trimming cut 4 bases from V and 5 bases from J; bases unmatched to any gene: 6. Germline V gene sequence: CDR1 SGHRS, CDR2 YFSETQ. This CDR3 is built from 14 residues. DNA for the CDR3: TGCGCCAGCAGCCTCGGGACTACCGACAATGAGCAGTTCTTC. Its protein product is CASSLGTTDNEQFF.

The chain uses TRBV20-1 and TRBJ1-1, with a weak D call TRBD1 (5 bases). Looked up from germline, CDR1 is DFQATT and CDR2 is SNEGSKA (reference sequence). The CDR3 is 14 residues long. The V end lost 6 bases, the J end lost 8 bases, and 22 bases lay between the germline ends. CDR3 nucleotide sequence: TGCAGTGCCACAAAAAGCGGGGCGAAGAGAGAAGCTTTCTTT. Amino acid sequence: CSATKSGAKREAFF.

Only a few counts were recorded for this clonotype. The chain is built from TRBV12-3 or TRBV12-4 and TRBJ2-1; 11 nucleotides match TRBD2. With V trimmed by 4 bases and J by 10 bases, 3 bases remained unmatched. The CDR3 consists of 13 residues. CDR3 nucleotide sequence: TGTGCCAGCAGTTCCCTAGCGGGGGGCGAGCAGTTCTTC. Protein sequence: CASSSLAGGEQFF.

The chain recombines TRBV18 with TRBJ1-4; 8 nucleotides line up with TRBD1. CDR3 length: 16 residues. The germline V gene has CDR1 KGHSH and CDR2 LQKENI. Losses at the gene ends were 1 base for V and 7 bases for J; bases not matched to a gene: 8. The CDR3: CASSPRTDRGGEKLFF. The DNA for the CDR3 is TGTGCCAGCTCACCACGGACCGACAGGGGCGGTGAAAAACTGTTTTTT.

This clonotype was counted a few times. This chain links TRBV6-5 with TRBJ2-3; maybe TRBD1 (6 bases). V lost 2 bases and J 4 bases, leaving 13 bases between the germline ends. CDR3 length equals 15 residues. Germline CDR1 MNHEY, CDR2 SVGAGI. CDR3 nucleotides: TGTGCCAGCAGTTACAAACAGGGTCGAGCAGATACGCAGTATTTT. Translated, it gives CASSYKQGRADTQYF.

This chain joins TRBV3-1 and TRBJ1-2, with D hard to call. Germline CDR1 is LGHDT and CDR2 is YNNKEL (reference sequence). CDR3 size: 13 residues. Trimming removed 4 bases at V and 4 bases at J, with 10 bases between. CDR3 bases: TGTGCCAGCAGCCCCAGCGCTAGCTATGGCTACACCTTC. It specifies CASSPSASYGYTF.

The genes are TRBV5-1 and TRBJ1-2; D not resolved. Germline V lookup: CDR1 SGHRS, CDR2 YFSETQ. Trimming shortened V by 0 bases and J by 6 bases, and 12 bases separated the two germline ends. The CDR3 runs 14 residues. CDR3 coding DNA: TGCGCCAGCAGCTTGGCAGCGCCAGAAAATGGCTACACCTTC. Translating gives CASSLAAPENGYTF.

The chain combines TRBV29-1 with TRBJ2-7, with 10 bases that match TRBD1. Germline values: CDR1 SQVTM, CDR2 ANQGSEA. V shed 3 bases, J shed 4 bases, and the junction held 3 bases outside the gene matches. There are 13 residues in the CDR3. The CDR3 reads CSVETGGMYEQYF. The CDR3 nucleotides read TGCAGCGTTGAGACAGGGGGCATGTACGAGCAGTACTTC.

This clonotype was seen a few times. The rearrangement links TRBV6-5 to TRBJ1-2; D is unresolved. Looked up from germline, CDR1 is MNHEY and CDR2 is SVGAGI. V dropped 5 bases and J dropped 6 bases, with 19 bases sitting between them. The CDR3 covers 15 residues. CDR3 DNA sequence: TGTGCCAGCAGTACGCTATCGGGTCCCGTCGATGGCTACACCTTC. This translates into CASSTLSGPVDGYTF.

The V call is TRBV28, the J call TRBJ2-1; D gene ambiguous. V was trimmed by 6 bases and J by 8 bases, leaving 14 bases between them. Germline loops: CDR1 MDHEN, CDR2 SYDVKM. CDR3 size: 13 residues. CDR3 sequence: CASSLRRGDEQFF. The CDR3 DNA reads TGTGCCAGCAGCTTAAGGCGTGGGGATGAGCAGTTCTTC.

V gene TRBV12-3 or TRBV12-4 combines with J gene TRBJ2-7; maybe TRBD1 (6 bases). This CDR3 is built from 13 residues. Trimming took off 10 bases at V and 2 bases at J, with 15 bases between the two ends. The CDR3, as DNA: TGTGCCACCTCCAGGGGAACAACCTACGAGCAGTACTTC. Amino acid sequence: CATSRGTTYEQYF.

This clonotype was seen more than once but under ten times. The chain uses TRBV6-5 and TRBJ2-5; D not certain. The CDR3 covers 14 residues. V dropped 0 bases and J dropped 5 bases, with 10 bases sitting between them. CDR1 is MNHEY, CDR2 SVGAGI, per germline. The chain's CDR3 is CASSYSRSVETQYF. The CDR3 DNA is TGTGCCAGCAGTTACTCTCGGTCAGTGGAGACCCAGTACTTC.

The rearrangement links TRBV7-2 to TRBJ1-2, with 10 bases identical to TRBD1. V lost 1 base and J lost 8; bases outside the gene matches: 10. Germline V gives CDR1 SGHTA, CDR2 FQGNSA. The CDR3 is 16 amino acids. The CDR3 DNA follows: TGTGCCAGCAGCTTAGAACAGGGGGACAGGGGAGGGGGCTACACCTTC. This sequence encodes CASSLEQGDRGGGYTF.

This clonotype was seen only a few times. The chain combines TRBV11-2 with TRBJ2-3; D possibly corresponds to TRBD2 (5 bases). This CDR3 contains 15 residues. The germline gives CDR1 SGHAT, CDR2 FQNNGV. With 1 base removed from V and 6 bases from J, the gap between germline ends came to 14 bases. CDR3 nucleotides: TGTGCCAGCAGCTTAGTAGGTAGCGAATCCGATACGCAGTATTTT. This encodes CASSLVGSESDTQYF. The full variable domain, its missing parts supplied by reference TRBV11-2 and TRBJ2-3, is EAGVAQSPRYKIIEKRQSVAFWCNPISGHATLYWYQQILGQGPKLLIQFQNNGVVDDSQLPKDRFSAERLKGVDSTLKIQPAKLEDSAVYLCASSLVGSESDTQYFGPGTRLTVL.